Presented here are 11 T cell receptor beta chains from one specimen sequenced in a study of CD8 T cells in ankylosing spondylitis. Each CDR3 protein is one row after TCRdb ran MiXCR on the 5' RACE reads. The sample yields some 90,000 distinct CDR3 sequences, roughly 27% seen once. Source material: blood, either unsorted or a sorted T cell fraction (not recorded which). These receptors came from a male donor with ankylosing spondylitis or in good health (not recorded which).

V is TRBV5-1 and J is TRBJ2-3; 11 bases line up with TRBD2. This CDR3 has 15 residues. Germline V lookup: CDR1 SGHRS, CDR2 YFSETQ. The ends lost 0 bases at V and 6 bases at J; junction bases unmatched: 3. CDR3 DNA: TGCGCCAGCAGCTTGGAGGCTAGCGGGGGGGATACGCAGTATTTT. It codes for CASSLEASGGDTQYF.

The V call is TRBV25-1, the J call TRBJ1-4, with unresolved D. Per germline, CDR1 MGHDK and CDR2 SYGVNS. V lost 3 bases, J lost 2 bases, and 7 bases lay in between. The CDR3 has 14 amino acids. Here the CDR3 reads CASSDPRTNEKLFF. As DNA, the CDR3 is TGTGCCAGCAGTGACCCGAGGACTAATGAAAAACTGTTTTTT.

This chain joins TRBV5-5 and TRBJ1-5; perhaps TRBD1 as D (5 bases). From germline, CDR1 is SGHKS and CDR2 YYEKEE (reference sequence). The CDR3 has 15 residues. The ends were cut back, 3 bases at V and 0 bases at J, with 10 bases in the middle. The CDR3 loop is CASSSGPNSNQPQHF. CDR3 nucleotide sequence: TGTGCCAGCAGCTCGGGACCGAATAGCAATCAGCCCCAGCATTTT.

V and J are TRBV5-1 and TRBJ1-2, with a possible D match to TRBD1 (6 bases). The CDR3 is made up of 14 amino acids. The germline gives CDR1 SGHRS, CDR2 YFSETQ. V was cut by 4 bases and J by 5 bases, with 15 bases left in between. The CDR3 sequence is CASSGTGGWYGYTF. The CDR3 region has the DNA TGCGCCAGCAGCGGGACGGGGGGCTGGTATGGCTACACCTTC.

This clonotype was detected many times. The V gene is TRBV20-1, the J gene TRBJ1-5; D uncertain. There are 13 residues in the CDR3. With 5 bases removed from V and 6 bases from J, the gap between germline ends came to 14 bases. Germline V gene data show CDR1 as DFQATT and CDR2 as SNEGSKA (reference sequence). Here the CDR3 reads CSASRTEGQPQHF. The CDR3, as DNA: TGCAGTGCTTCCAGGACCGAGGGTCAGCCCCAGCATTTT.

The sample holds a few counts of this clonotype. The rearrangement joins TRBV18 to TRBJ2-3; D unresolved. From germline, CDR1 is KGHSH and CDR2 LQKENI. CDR3 size: 13 residues. The V end lost 3 bases, the J end lost 4 bases, and 8 bases lay between the germline ends. The CDR3 reads CASSPVNSDTQYF. The CDR3, as DNA: TGTGCCAGCTCACCCGTAAATTCAGATACGCAGTATTTT.

The chain is built from TRBV29-1 and TRBJ2-1; tentative D call: TRBD2 (6 bases). Germline lookup yields CDR1 SQVTM and CDR2 ANQGSEA. This CDR3 region has 15 residues. V lost 8 bases and J 3 bases, leaving 20 bases between the germline ends. The CDR3 DNA sequence: TGCAGCTCTATTAGCGGTGGGGTAAACTACAATGAGCAGTTCTTC. Translating gives CSSISGGVNYNEQFF.

This clonotype was detected a few times. V and J are TRBV29-1 and TRBJ2-5; TRBD1 matches 8 bases. J gave up 4 bases and V 6 bases, and 7 bases lay outside the gene matches. The CDR3 consists of 13 residues. Germline assignment: CDR1 SQVTM and CDR2 ANQGSEA. This chain's CDR3 is CSVETGGSETQYF. CDR3 sequence (DNA): TGCAGCGTCGAAACAGGGGGATCAGAGACCCAGTACTTC.

V and J are TRBV5-1 and TRBJ2-1, with 9 bases that match TRBD2. This CDR3 is 18 amino acids long. The junction had 17 bases not matched to a gene; V was cut back by 3 bases and J by 7 bases. Per germline, CDR1 SGHRS and CDR2 YFSETQ. DNA of the CDR3: TGCGCCAGCAGCTCCGACGTCCTCTCGGGACTAGCCCGTAATGAGCAGTTCTTC. Residues: CASSSDVLSGLARNEQFF.

This clonotype was counted ten times or more. The chain is built from TRBV29-1 and TRBJ1-2; D gene ambiguous. The CDR3 length is 11 residues. Germline lookup yields CDR1 SQVTM and CDR2 ANQGSEA. Trimming shortened V by 3 bases and J by 7 bases, and 9 bases separated the two germline ends. DNA for the CDR3: TGCAGCGTTGATCCCGAGGGTGGCTACACCTTC. Its protein product is CSVDPEGGYTF.

This clonotype was counted between two and nine times. The chain recombines TRBV5-1 with TRBJ2-7; 9 bases fit TRBD2. The germline CDR1 and CDR2 sequences are SGHRS and YFSETQ. CDR3 length: 14 residues. The V gene end was trimmed by 4 bases and the J gene end by 7 bases; junction bases not matched to a gene: 9. As DNA, the CDR3 is TGCGCCAGCAGCGCCTTAGCGGGAGCTCGTGAGCAGTACTTC. Translating gives CASSALAGAREQYF. Using reference TRBV5-1 and TRBJ2-7 for the parts outside the CDR3, the full variable domain is KAGVTQTPRYLIKTRGQQVTLSCSPISGHRSVSWYQQTPGQGLQFLFEYFSETQRNKGNFPGRFSGRQFSNSRSEMNVSTLELGDSALYLCASSALAGAREQYFGPGTRLTVT.